This T cell receptor (beta chain) is drawn from a study of cytomegalovirus exposure and HLA in healthy donors. Study-level information: HLA-typed donors were the source of tens of millions of unique TCRs held in an early data release.

The PCR had 60 Vbeta and 13 Jbeta primers. This table comes from immunoSEQ multiplex PCR, and its TCRdb copy is limited to in-frame clones, with some not included. This repertoire shows more than 95,000 clones, approximately 79% found once; its top ten account for 3% to 4%. The CDR3 has 18 amino acids. V lost 0 bases to trimming and J lost 7 bases; unmatched junction nucleotides: 14. The germline V gene has CDR1 SGHNT and CDR2 YYREEE (reference sequence). The receptor was derived from a man aged 25-45 years in good health and CMV-seronegative. Sequencing used PBMCs. The chain employs TRBV5-4 and TRBJ2-1; TRBD2 agrees at 9 bases. For the CDR3, the DNA is TGTGCCAGCAGCTTGGGAGGCTTTGCGGGGGGGTATGTTAATGAGCAGTTCTTC. This translates into CASSLGGFAGGYVNEQFF.